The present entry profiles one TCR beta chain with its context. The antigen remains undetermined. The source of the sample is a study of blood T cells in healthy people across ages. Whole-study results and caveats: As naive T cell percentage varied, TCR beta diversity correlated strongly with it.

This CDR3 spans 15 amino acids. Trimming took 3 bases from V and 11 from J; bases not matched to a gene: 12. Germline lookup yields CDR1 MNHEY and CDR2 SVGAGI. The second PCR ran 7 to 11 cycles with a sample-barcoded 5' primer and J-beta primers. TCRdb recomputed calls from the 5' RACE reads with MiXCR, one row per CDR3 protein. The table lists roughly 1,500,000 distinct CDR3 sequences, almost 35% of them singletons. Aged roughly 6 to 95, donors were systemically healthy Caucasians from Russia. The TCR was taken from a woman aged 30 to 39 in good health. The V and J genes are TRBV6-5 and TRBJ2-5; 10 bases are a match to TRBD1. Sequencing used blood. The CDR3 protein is CASSYDRGLYNEQYF. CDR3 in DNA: TGTGCCAGCAGTTATGACAGGGGGCTATACAATGAGCAGTACTTC.